The subject of this entry is one T cell receptor beta chain. The antigen remains unidentified. The V and J ends lost 1 base and 2 bases, in that order; junction bases with no gene match: 2. Germline CDR1 SGHDT, CDR2 YYEEEE. The CDR3 length is 14 residues. The data were obtained in a study of OX40 agonist ivuxolimab in advanced cancers. Looking at the study overall: It was ivuxolimab, an agonistic anti-OX40 (CD134) antibody, that patients were treated with. Patients were dosed intravenously with ivuxolimab at 0.01 to 10 mg/kg every 2 weeks.

Study findings and constraints: Researchers did not establish what antigens the expanded peripheral T cells target. At 0.1 to 3.0 mg/kg and by week 6, clonal expansion occurred in CD4+ and CD8+ blood T cells.

The protocol was immunoSEQ multiplex PCR, while the TCRdb copy is restricted to in-frame clones and leaves out a portion. The sample consists of around 68,000 clones, more than 75% of them appearing once. Sequences were derived from CD4+ or CD8+ T cells sorted from blood, sampled in a trial of the OX40 agonist ivuxolimab. The clonotype comes from an adult with an advanced solid tumor such as melanoma, head and neck, liver or kidney cancer. The J gene is TRBJ1-2, the V gene TRBV5-6; 7 bases are shared with TRBD1. CDR3 residues: CASSLKQGNYGYTF. For the CDR3, the DNA is TGTGCCAGCAGCTTGAAACAGGGGAACTATGGCTACACCTTC.